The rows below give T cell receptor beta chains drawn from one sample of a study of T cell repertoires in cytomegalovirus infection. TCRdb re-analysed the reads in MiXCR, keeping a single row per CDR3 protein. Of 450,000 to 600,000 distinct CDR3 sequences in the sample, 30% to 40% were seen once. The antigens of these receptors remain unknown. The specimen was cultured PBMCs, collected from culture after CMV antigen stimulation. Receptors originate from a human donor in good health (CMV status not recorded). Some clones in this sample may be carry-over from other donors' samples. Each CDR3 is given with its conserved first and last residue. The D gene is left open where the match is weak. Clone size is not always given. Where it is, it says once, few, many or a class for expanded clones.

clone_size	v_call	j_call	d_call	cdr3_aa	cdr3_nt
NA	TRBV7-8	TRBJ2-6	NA	CASSSYRQGGLLAGANVLTF	TGTGCCAGCAGCTCCTATAGGCAGGGTGGTTTGTTGGCTGGGGCCAACGTCCTGACTTTC
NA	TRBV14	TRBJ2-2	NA	CASSQQQGGGELFF	TGTGCCAGCAGCCAACAACAGGGTGGCGGGGAGCTGTTTTTT
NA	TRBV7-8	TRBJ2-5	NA	CASSLETMEETQYF	TGTGCCAGCAGCTTAGAGACTATGGAAGAGACCCAGTACTTC
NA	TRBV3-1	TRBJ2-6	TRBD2	CASGTSGGRANVLTF	TGTGCCAGCGGGACTAGCGGGGGCCGGGCCAACGTCCTGACTTTC
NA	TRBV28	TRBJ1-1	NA	CASRMNTEAFF	TGTGCCAGCAGGATGAACACTGAAGCTTTCTTT
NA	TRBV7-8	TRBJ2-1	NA	CASSPEGRYYNEQFF	TGTGCCAGCAGCCCGGAGGGGAGATACTACAATGAGCAGTTCTTC
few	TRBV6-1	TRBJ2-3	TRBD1	CATCSGTGGKDTQYF	TGTGCCACATGCTCCGGGACAGGGGGTAAAGATACGCAGTATTTT
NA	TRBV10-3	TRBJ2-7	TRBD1	CAINRDRGNEQYF	TGTGCCATCAACCGGGACAGGGGGAACGAGCAGTACTTC
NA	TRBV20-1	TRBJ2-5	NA	CSARNPLQGQETQYF	TGCAGTGCTAGAAACCCCTTACAGGGACAAGAGACCCAGTACTTC
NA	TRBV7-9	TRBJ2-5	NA	CASSPPRGVFQETQYF	TGTGCCAGCAGCCCACCCAGGGGAGTTTTCCAAGAGACCCAGTACTTC
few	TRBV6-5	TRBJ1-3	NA	CASSEEDSGNTIYF	TGTGCCAGCAGTGAAGAAGACTCTGGAAACACCATATATTTT
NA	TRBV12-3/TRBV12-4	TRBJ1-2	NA	CASSLGLGAGYTF	TGTGCCAGCAGTTTAGGACTTGGTGCCGGCTACACCTTC
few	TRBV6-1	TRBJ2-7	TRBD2	CASSANPTSGSSYEQYF	TGTGCCAGCAGTGCCAACCCCACTAGCGGTAGCTCCTACGAGCAGTACTTC
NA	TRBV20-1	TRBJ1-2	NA	CSASMTVPYGYTF	TGCAGTGCTAGCATGACGGTTCCCTATGGCTACACCTTC
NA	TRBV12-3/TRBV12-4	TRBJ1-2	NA	CASSLSEVDGYTF	TGTGCCAGCAGCCTTTCCGAAGTTGATGGCTACACCTTC
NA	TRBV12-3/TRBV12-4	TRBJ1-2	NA	CASSFSGLYGYTF	TGTGCCAGCAGTTTTTCCGGCCTCTATGGCTACACCTTC
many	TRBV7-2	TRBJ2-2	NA	CASTQRGQDFITTVELFF	TGTGCCAGCACCCAGCGAGGCCAGGACTTTATAACTACCGTGGAGCTGTTTTTT
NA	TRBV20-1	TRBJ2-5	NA	CSAPTAGWAQYF	TGCAGTGCCCCGACCGCAGGATGGGCCCAGTACTTC
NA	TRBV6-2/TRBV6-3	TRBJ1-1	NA	CASRPTGLDTEAFF	TGTGCCAGCAGGCCAACAGGGTTGGACACTGAAGCTTTCTTT
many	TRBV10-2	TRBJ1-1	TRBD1	CASSEVGTGAEAFF	TGCGCCAGCAGTGAGGTGGGAACAGGGGCTGAAGCTTTCTTT
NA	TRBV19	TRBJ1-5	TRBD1	CASSIGPDRALMSNQPQHF	TGTGCCAGTAGTATAGGCCCCGACAGGGCCCTTATGAGCAATCAGCCCCAGCATTTT
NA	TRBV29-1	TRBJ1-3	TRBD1	CSVGDRDPGNTIYF	TGCAGCGTCGGAGACAGGGACCCTGGAAACACCATATATTTT
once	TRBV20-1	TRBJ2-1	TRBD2	CSARALSLLAGGSGYNEQFF	TGCAGTGCTAGAGCTCTATCGTTACTAGCGGGAGGTTCTGGGTACAATGAGCAGTTCTTC
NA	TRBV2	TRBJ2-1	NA	CASSEALQVEGEQFF	TGTGCCAGCAGTGAAGCGCTTCAGGTAGAGGGTGAGCAGTTCTTC
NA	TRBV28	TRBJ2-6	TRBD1	CASSFLQGAGANVLTF	TGTGCCAGCAGTTTTTTACAGGGGGCTGGGGCCAACGTCCTGACTTTC
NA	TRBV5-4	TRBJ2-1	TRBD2	CASSDRLAGDYEQFF	TGTGCCAGCAGCGACCGACTAGCGGGAGACTATGAGCAGTTCTTC
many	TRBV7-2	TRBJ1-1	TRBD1	CASSLVGGGNTEAFF	TGTGCCAGCAGCTTAGTAGGGGGCGGGAACACTGAAGCTTTCTTT
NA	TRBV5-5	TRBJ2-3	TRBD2	CASSLISGRSTDTQYF	TGTGCCAGCAGCCTTATTAGCGGGAGAAGCACAGATACGCAGTATTTT
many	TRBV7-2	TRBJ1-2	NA	CASILKGLRVAGYTF	TGTGCCAGCATCTTGAAGGGCTTAAGGGTGGCGGGCTACACCTTC
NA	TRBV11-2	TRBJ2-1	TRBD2	CASSLRRLAGSYEQFF	TGTGCCAGCAGCCTCCGTCGACTAGCGGGATCATATGAGCAGTTCTTC
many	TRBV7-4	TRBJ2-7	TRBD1	CASSLGQGRHEQYF	TGTGCCAGCAGCTTAGGACAGGGAAGGCACGAGCAGTACTTC
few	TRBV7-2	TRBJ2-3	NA	CASSFIGWDTQYF	TGTGCCAGCAGCTTCATAGGGTGGGATACGCAGTATTTT
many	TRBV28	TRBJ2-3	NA	CASSSVDTQYF	TGTGCCAGCAGTTCGGTCGATACGCAGTATTTT
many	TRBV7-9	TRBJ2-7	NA	CASSLARVPFEQYF	TGTGCCAGCAGCTTAGCCAGGGTTCCCTTCGAGCAGTACTTC
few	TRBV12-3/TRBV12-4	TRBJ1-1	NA	CASSLKGPEAFF	TGTGCCAGCAGTTTAAAAGGCCCTGAAGCTTTCTTT
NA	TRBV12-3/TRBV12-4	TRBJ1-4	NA	CASTVTGRNEKLFF	TGTGCCAGCACCGTGACAGGACGTAATGAAAAACTGTTTTTT
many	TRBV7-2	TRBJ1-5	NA	CASSLRGATQPQHF	TGTGCCAGCAGCTTACGGGGGGCGACTCAGCCCCAGCATTTT
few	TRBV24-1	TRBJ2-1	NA	CATSDSGTLSSYNEQFF	TGTGCCACCAGTGATTCCGGGACTCTGAGCTCCTACAATGAGCAGTTCTTC
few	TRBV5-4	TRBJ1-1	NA	CASLGGANTEAFF	TGTGCCAGCCTGGGGGGAGCGAACACTGAAGCTTTCTTT
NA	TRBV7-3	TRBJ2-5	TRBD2	CASSPVGTSQETQYF	TGTGCCAGCAGCCCGGTCGGGACTAGTCAGGAGACCCAGTACTTC
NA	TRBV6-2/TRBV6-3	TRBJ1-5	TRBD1	CASSGPSVSGTGYNQPQHF	TGTGCCAGCAGTGGTCCCTCCGTGTCTGGGACAGGGTACAATCAGCCCCAGCATTTT
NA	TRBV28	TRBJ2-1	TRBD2	CASSSPPGAGSYEQFF	TGTGCCAGCAGCTCACCTCCGGGAGCGGGAAGCTATGAGCAGTTCTTC
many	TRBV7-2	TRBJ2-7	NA	CASSLVAGNYEQYF	TGTGCCAGCAGCTTAGTGGCGGGGAACTACGAGCAGTACTTC
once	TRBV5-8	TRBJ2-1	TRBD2	CASSFSGRDEQFF	TGTGCCAGCAGCTTTAGCGGGAGGGATGAGCAGTTCTTC
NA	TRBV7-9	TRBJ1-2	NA	CASSPGEGNGYTF	TGTGCCAGCAGCCCAGGGGAAGGAAATGGCTACACCTTC
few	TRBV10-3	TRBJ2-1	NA	CAISGQSSYNEQFF	TGTGCCATCAGTGGACAGAGCTCCTACAATGAGCAGTTCTTC
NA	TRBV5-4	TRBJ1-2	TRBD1	CASSPGTGFGYTF	TGTGCCAGCAGCCCTGGGACAGGGTTTGGCTACACCTTC
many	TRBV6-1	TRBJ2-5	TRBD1	CASSDRVSRTGGAETQYF	TGTGCCAGCAGTGACCGGGTATCCCGGACAGGGGGCGCGGAGACCCAGTACTTC
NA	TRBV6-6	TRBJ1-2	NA	CASVEKGPHYGYTF	TGTGCCAGCGTTGAGAAGGGGCCCCACTATGGCTACACCTTC
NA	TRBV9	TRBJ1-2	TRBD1	CASSVAGQDGYTF	TGTGCCAGCAGCGTAGCCGGACAGGATGGCTACACCTTC
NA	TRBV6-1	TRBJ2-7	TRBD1	CASRKQGAPYEQYF	TGTGCCAGCAGAAAACAGGGGGCACCCTACGAGCAGTACTTC
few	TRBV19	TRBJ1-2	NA	CASRATVSFNYGYTF	TGTGCCAGTAGAGCGACAGTCTCCTTTAACTATGGCTACACCTTC
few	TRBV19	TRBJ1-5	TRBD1	CASRGTGNQPQHF	TGTGCCAGTAGGGGGACAGGGAATCAGCCCCAGCATTTT
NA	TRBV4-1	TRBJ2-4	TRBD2	CASSPPGTSSDIQYF	TGCGCCAGCAGCCCCCCCGGGACTAGCAGCGACATTCAGTACTTC
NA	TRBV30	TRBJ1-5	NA	CAWTKAGNQPQHF	TGTGCCTGGACCAAGGCGGGCAATCAGCCCCAGCATTTT
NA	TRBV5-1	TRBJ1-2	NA	CASSLGGNGYTF	TGCGCCAGCAGCTTGGGAGGGAATGGCTACACCTTC
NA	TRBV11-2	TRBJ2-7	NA	CASSLVGGGEQYF	TGTGCCAGCAGCTTAGTAGGAGGGGGCGAGCAGTACTTC
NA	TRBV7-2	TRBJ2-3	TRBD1	CASSRDRRDTQYF	TGTGCCAGCAGCCGGGACAGGCGAGATACGCAGTATTTT
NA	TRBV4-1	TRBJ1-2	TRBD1	CASSQARDRVYGYTF	TGCGCCAGCAGCCAAGCCCGGGACAGGGTTTACGGCTACACCTTC